These 15 T cell receptor beta chains were sequenced from one sample in a study of CD8 T cells in ankylosing spondylitis. One entry per CDR3 protein results from TCRdb running MiXCR on the 5' RACE reads. Of 200,000 to 250,000 distinct CDR3 sequences listed, about 11% are singletons. The material sequenced was blood, either unsorted or a sorted T cell fraction (not recorded which). These receptors were taken from a male donor with ankylosing spondylitis or in good health (not recorded which).

This clonotype was counted many times. This chain connects TRBV25-1 to TRBJ1-4, with D tentatively TRBD1 (5 bases). The CDR3 runs 16 residues. Germline V lookup: CDR1 MGHDK, CDR2 SYGVNS. Trimming left V 4 bases short and J 8 bases short, with 20 bases between. CDR3 residues: CASSVLEGFSVEKLFF. In DNA form, the CDR3 reads TGTGCCAGCAGTGTATTAGAGGGGTTTAGCGTAGAAAAACTGTTTTTT.

This clonotype was detected ten times or more. J is TRBJ1-2 and V is TRBV10-2; D possibly corresponds to TRBD1 (6 bases). Germline V gives CDR1 WSHSY, CDR2 SAAADI. Trimming removed 3 bases at V and 10 bases at J, with 12 bases between. The CDR3 extends over 12 amino acids. The DNA for the CDR3 is TGCGCCAGCAGTGAAGGTGGGGGGGCCTACACCTTC. Its protein product is CASSEGGGAYTF.

This clonotype appeared a few times. The genes are TRBV5-6 and TRBJ2-1; 8 bases match TRBD1. Per the germline V gene, CDR1 is SGHDT and CDR2 is YYEEEE. CDR3 length: 15 residues. V shed 7 bases, J shed 0 bases, and the junction held 6 bases outside the gene matches. The DNA for the CDR3 is TGTGCCAGCCGAATCCAGGGGGCCTCCTACAATGAGCAGTTCTTC. As protein: CASRIQGASYNEQFF.

Ten or more counts support this clonotype. This chain connects TRBV5-1 to TRBJ2-1, with a weak D call TRBD2 (6 bases). Germline CDR1 and CDR2: SGHRS and YFSETQ. Deletions cut 0 bases from V and 6 bases from J, with 16 bases between. The CDR3 contains 16 residues. The CDR3 region has the DNA TGCGCCAGCAGCTTGGAGCCCGGGAGAGGTGGCAATGAGCAGTTCTTC. It codes for CASSLEPGRGGNEQFF.

This clonotype occurred many times. This sequence joins TRBV5-1 and TRBJ2-2; 7 bases agree with TRBD2. The ends lost 0 bases at V and 6 bases at J; junction bases unmatched: 5. CDR3 size: 15 residues. In germline, CDR1 is SGHRS, CDR2 YFSETQ. CDR3 in amino acids: CASSLETSSSGELFF. CDR3 DNA sequence: TGCGCCAGCAGCTTGGAGACTAGCTCCTCCGGGGAGCTGTTTTTT.

This clonotype was observed many times. The V gene is TRBV10-3, the J gene TRBJ2-5; the D gene is possibly TRBD1 (6 bases). V was pared by 3 bases and J by 4 bases, with 18 bases between. The CDR3 is made up of 16 amino acids. From germline, CDR1 is ENHRY and CDR2 SYGVKD. The CDR3 loop reads CAISEGDTSQGETQYF. CDR3 bases: TGTGCCATCAGTGAAGGGGACACTAGTCAAGGAGAGACCCAGTACTTC.

This clonotype occurred many times. This rearrangement joins TRBV3-1 to TRBJ2-5; 7 bases are shared with TRBD2. The CDR3 runs to 14 residues. CDR1 LGHDT and CDR2 YNNKEL come from the germline V gene (reference sequence). After removal of 6 bases from V and 2 bases from J, the junction contained 6 bases not matched to a gene. CDR3 sequence: CASSRIAGQETQYF. CDR3 sequence (DNA): TGTGCCAGCAGTCGTATAGCGGGTCAAGAGACCCAGTACTTC.

This clonotype came up a few times. The chain links TRBV30 to TRBJ2-2, with D tentatively TRBD2 (5 bases). V was trimmed by 3 bases and J by 2 bases, leaving 10 bases between them. Germline-derived CDR1 and CDR2 are GTSNPN and SVGIG (reference sequence). The length of the CDR3 is 14 residues. The CDR3, as DNA: TGTGCCTGGAGGAGGGTCGTTAACACCGGGGAGCTGTTTTTT. Translation gives CAWRRVVNTGELFF.

This clonotype was detected many times. The gene calls are TRBV12-3 or TRBV12-4 and TRBJ1-1; TRBD1 agrees at 9 bases. CDR3 length: 15 amino acids. The V segment lost 5 bases and the J segment 6 bases; nucleotides outside the gene matches: 10. The CDR3 DNA reads TGTGCCAGCAGTACCGGGACAGGGTTTTTGTCTGAAGCTTTCTTT. Translating it yields CASSTGTGFLSEAFF.

This clonotype was seen at least ten times. The chain uses TRBV20-1 and TRBJ2-2; possible D gene TRBD1, 5 bases. This CDR3 comprises 19 residues. CDR1 and CDR2 (germline): DFQATT, SNEGSKA (reference sequence). CDR3 amino acids: CSEFFGPHKGLLNTGELFF. In DNA, the CDR3 is TGCAGCGAGTTCTTTGGCCCACACAAGGGGCTATTGAACACCGGGGAGCTGTTTTTT.

Only a few counts were recorded for this clonotype. This chain connects TRBV7-7 to TRBJ2-3; no firm D call. The CDR3 contains 14 residues. Germline V gives CDR1 SSHAT, CDR2 FNYEAQ (reference sequence). V lost 1 base to trimming and J lost 4 bases, with 9 bases between them. DNA of the CDR3: TGTGCCAGCAGCTTAGATGGTAGATCAGATACGCAGTATTTT. Its protein product is CASSLDGRSDTQYF.

A few counts support this clonotype. This rearrangement joins TRBV20-1 to TRBJ2-1, with TRBD2 matching over 7 bases. CDR3 length: 16 amino acids. With V trimmed by 6 bases and J by 0 bases, 11 bases remained unmatched. Germline-derived CDR1 and CDR2 are DFQATT and SNEGSKA (reference sequence). The DNA of the CDR3 is TGCAGTGCCCTCAGTCGCGGGGGACCCTCCTACAATGAGCAGTTCTTC. This codes for CSALSRGGPSYNEQFF.

Points on this clonotype: Relative to the germline gene, one junction end is altered; a read error may explain this. The genes are TRBV5-1 and TRBJ1-2; D not resolved. Germline assignment: CDR1 SGHRS and CDR2 YFSETQ. The CDR3 consists of 15 residues. CDR3 coding DNA: TGCGTCAGCAGCTTGGAAATCGGCGTAGTGTATGGCTACACCTTC. Its protein product is CVSSLEIGVVYGYTF.

This clonotype was seen many times. The chain joins TRBV29-1 to TRBJ1-1; unclear D gene. CDR1 and CDR2 (germline): SQVTM, ANQGSEA. The CDR3 consists of 13 residues. Trimming shortened V by 2 bases and J by 1 base, and 8 bases separated the two germline ends. In nucleotides, the CDR3 is TGCAGCGTTGAAACAGCTACGAACACTGAAGCTTTCTTT. Amino acid sequence: CSVETATNTEAFF.

The chain joins TRBV7-9 to TRBJ2-1; D is unresolved. The germline V gene encodes CDR1 SEHNR and CDR2 FQNEAQ (reference sequence). V was cut by 1 base and J by 8 bases, with 15 bases left in between. The CDR3 sequence is 15 residues long. The CDR3 DNA reads as TGTGCCAGCAGCTTAGGGCTTCGGTCGGCGCATGAGCAGTTCTTC. Encoded protein: CASSLGLRSAHEQFF.